This T cell receptor (beta chain) appears in the sequencing data of a study of CD8+CD57+ T cells in acquired aplastic anemia. For the study at large: On average, sorted CD4+ and CD8+ cells gave roughly 3 ug of DNA.

Germline assignment: CDR1 SGHNT and CDR2 YYREEE (reference sequence). V was cut by 7 bases and J by 1 base, with 11 bases left in between. CDR3 length: 13 residues. Both TCR beta VDJ combination and CDR3 sequence profiling were carried out. Genomic DNA was the template for this profiling. TCRdb reanalysed the reads using MiXCR and keeps one entry per CDR3 protein. The sample gives some 170,000 distinct CDR3 sequences, roughly 48% of which show up once; approximately 1% is in the top ten. This clonotype was counted between two and nine times. Patients chosen for sequencing had shown CD8+CD57+ cell expansion by flow cytometry.

The sample consisted of sorted CD4+, CD8+, or CD8+CD57+ T cells (not recorded which) from PBMCs. J is TRBJ1-1 and V is TRBV5-4; D is unclear. The TCR originated in a human donor with aplastic anemia. CDR3 sequence reads: CASGPEPNTEAFF. Written as DNA, the CDR3 is TGTGCCAGCGGTCCAGAGCCGAACACTGAAGCTTTCTTT.